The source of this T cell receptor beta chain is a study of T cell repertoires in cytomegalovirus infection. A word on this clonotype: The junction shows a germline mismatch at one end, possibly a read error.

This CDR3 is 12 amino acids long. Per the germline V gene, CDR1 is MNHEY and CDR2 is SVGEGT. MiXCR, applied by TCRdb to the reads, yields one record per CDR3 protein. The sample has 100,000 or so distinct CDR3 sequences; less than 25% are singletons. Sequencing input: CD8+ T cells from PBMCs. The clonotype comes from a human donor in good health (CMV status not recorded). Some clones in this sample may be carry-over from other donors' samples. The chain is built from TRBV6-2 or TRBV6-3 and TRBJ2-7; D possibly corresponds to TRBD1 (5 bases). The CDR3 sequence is CASCGLRQTTFF. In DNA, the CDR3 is TGTGCCAGCTGCGGTCTCCGACAGACAACTTTCTTC.